These 5 T cell receptor beta chains were sequenced from one sample in a study of monozygotic twins with inflammatory bowel disease. TCRdb reprocessed the 5' RACE reads, with one entry per CDR3 protein and no DNA. In total, the table holds more than 110,000 distinct CDR3 sequences. Sequenced: blood. These receptors were obtained from a human donor with ulcerative colitis or Crohn's disease, or a healthy co-twin of an affected twin (not recorded which).

The rearrangement uses TRBV5-6 and TRBJ2-1; the TCRdb call, TRBD1, lacks DNA for checking. CDR1 and CDR2 (germline): SGHDT, YYEEEE. CDR3 size: 14 residues. CDR3 sequence: CASSLGQGAHEQFF.

The CDR3 spells CAISQGDLNYGYTF. The V and J genes are TRBV10-3 and TRBJ1-2; the D call of TRBD1 rests on TCRdb alone, since no DNA is present to check it. The germline CDR1 and CDR2 sequences are ENHRY and SYGVKD. The CDR3 loop spans 14 amino acids.

The chain couples TRBV10-3 to TRBJ2-7; TCRdb proposes TRBD2, but this gene call is untestable without DNA. The CDR3 runs 14 residues. Germline assignment: CDR1 ENHRY and CDR2 SYGVKD. CDR3 residues: CAISGILAVYEQYF.

V and J are TRBV5-1 and TRBJ1-6; TCRdb's assignment of TRBD1 cannot be checked, as there is no DNA. CDR3 length equals 16 residues. CDR1 is SGHRS, CDR2 YFSETQ, per germline. The CDR3 here is CASAPKTDSLNSPLHF.

J is TRBJ1-2 and V is TRBV10-3. Germline V lookup: CDR1 ENHRY, CDR2 SYGVKD. This CDR3 has 14 amino acids. CDR3 sequence: CAISEAGANYGYTF.